Listed here is a single T cell receptor (beta chain). The antigen is unknown. The data derive from a study of untreated major depressive disorder. Broader study findings: A comparatively small sample limits the generalizability of these findings. Each subject's top five TRBV05-01 clones were all private.

V lost 1 base and J lost 11, with 12 bases in between. CDR1 is LGHNA and CDR2 is YNFKEQ in the germline V gene. The CDR3 runs to 13 residues. No major medical conditions, Axis I/II comorbidities, regular medication, or illicit drugs. From thawed PBMCs, CD4+ T cells were purified by negative selection. Assay used: immunoSEQ multiplex PCR; TCRdb lists only in-frame clones, some missing. The profile covers about 21,000 clones, with 85% to 90% appearing a single time and approximately 0.45% taken by the ten largest. The chain employs TRBV4-2 and TRBJ1-5; no definite D call. The sequence came from a woman aged 40 to 49 in good health. The specimen sequenced was CD4+ T cells from PBMCs. CDR3 loop: CASSQGFLESQHF. In DNA form, the CDR3 reads TGTGCCAGCAGCCAAGGGTTTTTGGAGTCCCAGCATTTT.